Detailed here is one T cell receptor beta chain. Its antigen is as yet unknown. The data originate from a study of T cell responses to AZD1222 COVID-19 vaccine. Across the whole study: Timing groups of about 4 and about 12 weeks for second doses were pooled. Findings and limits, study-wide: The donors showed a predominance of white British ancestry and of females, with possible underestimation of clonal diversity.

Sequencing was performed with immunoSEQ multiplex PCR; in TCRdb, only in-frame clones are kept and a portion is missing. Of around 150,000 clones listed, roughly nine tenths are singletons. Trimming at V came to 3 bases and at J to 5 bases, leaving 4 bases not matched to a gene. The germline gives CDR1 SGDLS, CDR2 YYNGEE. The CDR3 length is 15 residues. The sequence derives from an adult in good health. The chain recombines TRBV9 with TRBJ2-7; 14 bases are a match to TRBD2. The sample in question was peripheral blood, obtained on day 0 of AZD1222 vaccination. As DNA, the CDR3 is TGTGCCAGCAGCGCGGGACTAGCGGGAGCGGACGAGCAGTACTTC. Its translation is CASSAGLAGADEQYF. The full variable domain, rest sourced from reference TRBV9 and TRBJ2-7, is DSGVTQTPKHLITATGQRVTLRCSPRSGDLSVYWYQQSLDQGLQFLIQYYNGEERAKGNILERFSAQQFPDLHSELNLSSLELGDSALYFCASSAGLAGADEQYFGPGTRLTVT.